This is a list of T cell receptor beta chains from one sample in a study of CD8+CD57+ T cells in acquired aplastic anemia. From the reads, TCRdb called clonotypes with MiXCR, one entry per CDR3 protein. The sample has 400,000 to 450,000 distinct CDR3 sequences, roughly 64% seen once. The specimen sequenced was sorted CD4+, CD8+, or CD8+CD57+ T cells (not recorded which) from PBMCs. The origin of the receptors is a human donor in good health, serving as a control. Both conserved end residues are part of each CDR3. D genes are given only for firm matches. Only some rows state a clone size, as once, few, many or a class for expanded clones.

CDR3aa: CASSPGTGIRQYQHF
CDR3nt: TGTGCCAGCAGCCCAGGGACAGGGATCCGTCAGTACCAGCATTTT
j_gene: TRBJ1-5
v_gene: TRBV7-4
d_gene: TRBD1
abundance: NA

CDR3aa: CASSLAIAGSDTDF
CDR3nt: TGTGCCAGCAGCTTAGCGATAGCGGGGTCTGACACAGATTTC
j_gene: TRBJ2-1
v_gene: TRBV7-2
d_gene: TRBD2
abundance: NA

CDR3aa: CSARAPSYGNTF
CDR3nt: TGCAGTGCTAGAGCTCCGAGCTATGGGAACACCTTC
j_gene: TRBJ1-2
v_gene: TRBV20-1
d_gene: NA
abundance: NA

CDR3aa: CATSDPNRGYEQYF
CDR3nt: TGTGCCACCAGTGACCCCAACAGGGGCTACGAGCAGTACTTC
j_gene: TRBJ2-7
v_gene: TRBV24-1
d_gene: TRBD1
abundance: few

CDR3aa: CASSQLAGVWTDTQYF
CDR3nt: TGTGCCAGCAGCCAACTAGCGGGGGTTTGGACAGATACGCAGTATTTT
j_gene: TRBJ2-3
v_gene: TRBV2
d_gene: TRBD2
abundance: many

CDR3aa: CASSLGRSVSGNTIYF
CDR3nt: TGTGCCAGCAGCTTAGGGAGATCCGTCTCTGGAAACACCATATATTTT
j_gene: TRBJ1-3
v_gene: TRBV7-9
d_gene: NA
abundance: NA

CDR3aa: CASSLEGLGGGTQYF
CDR3nt: TGCGCCAGCAGCTTAGAGGGACTAGGGGGAGGGACCCAGTACTTC
j_gene: TRBJ2-5
v_gene: TRBV7-2
d_gene: TRBD2
abundance: NA

CDR3aa: CASSMFTAATYEQYF
CDR3nt: TGTGCCAGCAGTATGTTCACCGCTGCTACCTACGAGCAGTACTTC
j_gene: TRBJ2-7
v_gene: TRBV19
d_gene: NA
abundance: NA

CDR3aa: CASSSQKETQYF
CDR3nt: TGTGCCAGCAGCTCTCAAAAAGAGACCCAGTACTTC
j_gene: TRBJ2-5
v_gene: TRBV7-2
d_gene: NA
abundance: many

CDR3aa: CASSFSGENGYTF
CDR3nt: TGTGCCAGCAGTTTTAGCGGGGAGAATGGCTACACCTTC
j_gene: TRBJ1-2
v_gene: TRBV2
d_gene: NA
abundance: NA

CDR3aa: CSASRGTSGAPQETQYF
CDR3nt: TGCAGTGCTAGTAGGGGGACTAGCGGGGCACCCCAAGAGACCCAGTACTTC
j_gene: TRBJ2-5
v_gene: TRBV20-1
d_gene: TRBD2
abundance: NA

CDR3aa: CASSYSGGEGEQYF
CDR3nt: TGTGCCAGCAGTTACTCAGGGGGCGAAGGTGAGCAGTACTTC
j_gene: TRBJ2-7
v_gene: TRBV6-5
d_gene: TRBD1
abundance: NA

CDR3aa: CASSRDSNYISPLHF
CDR3nt: TGTGCCAGCAGCCGCGACAGTAACTATATTTCACCCCTCCACTTC
j_gene: TRBJ2-7
v_gene: TRBV7-6
d_gene: NA
abundance: NA

CDR3aa: CASSFMGSGNTEAFF
CDR3nt: TGTGCCAGCAGCTTCATGGGGTCGGGGAACACTGAAGCTTTCTTT
j_gene: TRBJ1-1
v_gene: TRBV5-5
d_gene: NA
abundance: many

CDR3aa: CASSLGLVRNTGALFF
CDR3nt: TGTGCCAGCAGCCTCGGACTGGTGAGGAACACCGGGGCGCTGTTTTTT
j_gene: TRBJ2-2
v_gene: TRBV2
d_gene: NA
abundance: NA

CDR3aa: CASSLVRTLGATYEQYF
CDR3nt: TGTGCCAGCAGCTTGGTTCGGACGCTGGGGGCAACCTACGAGCAGTACTTC
j_gene: TRBJ2-7
v_gene: TRBV5-6
d_gene: NA
abundance: many

CDR3aa: CASSVGTGKYPQYF
CDR3nt: TGTGCCAGCAGTGTAGGAACAGGAAAGTACCCCCAGTACTTC
j_gene: TRBJ2-5
v_gene: TRBV2
d_gene: NA
abundance: NA

CDR3aa: CASSLGLGDTEAFF
CDR3nt: TGTGCCAGCTCCCTTGGATTGGGTGACACTGAAGCTTTCTTT
j_gene: TRBJ1-1
v_gene: TRBV7-2
d_gene: NA
abundance: few

CDR3aa: CASSGTSGYEQYF
CDR3nt: TGTGCCAGCTCCGGGACTAGCGGCTACGAGCAGTACTTC
j_gene: TRBJ2-7
v_gene: TRBV6-2/TRBV6-3
d_gene: TRBD2
abundance: NA

CDR3aa: CASSLTGAPYQPQHF
CDR3nt: TGCGCCAGCAGCTTGACAGGAGCCCCCTACCAGCCCCAGCATTTT
j_gene: TRBJ1-5
v_gene: TRBV5-1
d_gene: NA
abundance: NA

CDR3aa: CAISESRGTDTQYF
CDR3nt: TGTGCCATCAGTGAGTCACGGGGGACAGATACGCAGTATTTT
j_gene: TRBJ2-3
v_gene: TRBV10-3
d_gene: NA
abundance: few

CDR3aa: CAISPSGPPGNTTYF
CDR3nt: TGTGCCATCAGCCCTTCGGGTCCCCCTGGAAACACCACATATTTT
j_gene: TRBJ1-3
v_gene: TRBV10-3
d_gene: NA
abundance: NA

CDR3aa: CASSFRPSWNTF
CDR3nt: TGTGCCAGCAGCTTCCGCCCGAGCTGGAACACCTTC
j_gene: TRBJ1-2
v_gene: TRBV7-9
d_gene: NA
abundance: NA

CDR3aa: CASSPIDRTGHNEQFF
CDR3nt: TGTGCCAGCAGCCCTATCGACAGGACAGGACACAATGAGCAGTTCTTC
j_gene: TRBJ2-1
v_gene: TRBV7-8
d_gene: TRBD1
abundance: many

CDR3aa: CATSIEGAGYGYTFRF
CDR3nt: TGTGCCACCAGCATAGAGGGGGCAGGTTATGGTTACACCTTCCGTTTT
j_gene: TRBJ1-6
v_gene: TRBV15
d_gene: TRBD1
abundance: once

CDR3aa: CSATRLAGGGTDTQYF
CDR3nt: TGCAGTGCTACACGCCTAGCGGGAGGGGGGACAGATACGCAGTATTTT
j_gene: TRBJ2-3
v_gene: TRBV20-1
d_gene: TRBD2
abundance: NA

CDR3aa: CASSFSYEQYFGPFF
CDR3nt: NA
j_gene: TRBJ2-1
v_gene: TRBV7-2
d_gene: NA
abundance: NA

CDR3aa: CASSSGLAGGMYQETQYF
CDR3nt: TGTGCCAGCAGCTCGGGACTAGCGGGGGGTATGTACCAAGAGACCCAGTACTTC
j_gene: TRBJ2-5
v_gene: TRBV5-8
d_gene: TRBD2
abundance: few

CDR3aa: CASRTPRAGYGYTF
CDR3nt: TGTGCCAGCAGGACCCCCAGGGCCGGCTATGGCTACACCTTC
j_gene: TRBJ1-2
v_gene: TRBV6-5
d_gene: NA
abundance: many

CDR3aa: CATSLHRPSGANILTF
CDR3nt: TGTGCCACCAGTCTCCATAGGCCCTCTGGGGCCAACATCCTGACCTTC
j_gene: TRBJ2-6
v_gene: TRBV24-1
d_gene: NA
abundance: NA

CDR3aa: CASSLGSGEAETQYF
CDR3nt: TGTGCCAGCAGCCTAGGTAGCGGAGAGGCGGAGACCCAGTACTTC
j_gene: TRBJ2-5
v_gene: TRBV2
d_gene: NA
abundance: NA

CDR3aa: CASSYSAGDQPQHF
CDR3nt: TGTGCCAGCAGTTACTCGGCAGGCGACCAGCCCCAGCATTTT
j_gene: TRBJ1-5
v_gene: TRBV6-5
d_gene: NA
abundance: many

CDR3aa: CASSLLVGMRHQHF
CDR3nt: TGTGCCAGCAGCTTACTGGTGGGTATGCGGCACCAGCATTTT
j_gene: TRBJ1-5
v_gene: TRBV7-2
d_gene: NA
abundance: NA

CDR3aa: CASSKFTGEYNEQFF
CDR3nt: TGTGCCAGCAGTAAATTCACAGGGGAATACAATGAGCAGTTCTTC
j_gene: TRBJ2-1
v_gene: TRBV11-1
d_gene: TRBD1
abundance: NA

CDR3aa: CASSVRGGGNYVQTF
CDR3nt: TGTGCCAGCAGCGTTAGGGGGGGCGGGAACTACGTCCAGACTTTC
j_gene: TRBJ2-6
v_gene: TRBV7-2
d_gene: NA
abundance: NA

CDR3aa: CASSLGLAGREQYF
CDR3nt: TGTGCCAGCAGCTTAGGGCTAGCGGGTCGCGAGCAGTACTTC
j_gene: TRBJ2-7
v_gene: TRBV7-8
d_gene: TRBD2
abundance: NA

CDR3aa: CSVVGGGASTNTQYF
CDR3nt: TGCAGCGTTGTGGGCGGGGGGGCCAGCACAAATACGCAGTATTTT
j_gene: TRBJ2-3
v_gene: TRBV29-1
d_gene: TRBD2
abundance: NA

CDR3aa: CSARIPGAGSYEQYF
CDR3nt: TGCAGTGCCAGAATTCCGGGGGCAGGCTCCTACGAGCAGTACTTC
j_gene: TRBJ2-7
v_gene: TRBV20-1
d_gene: NA
abundance: NA

CDR3aa: CASSLFRGQGIYGYTF
CDR3nt: TGTGCCAGCAGCTTGTTTCGGGGACAGGGGATCTATGGCTACACCTTC
j_gene: TRBJ1-2
v_gene: TRBV5-8
d_gene: TRBD1
abundance: once

CDR3aa: CASSLFRTGQEDYEQYF
CDR3nt: TGCGCCAGCAGCTTGTTTCGGACAGGGCAGGAAGACTACGAGCAGTACTTC
j_gene: TRBJ2-7
v_gene: TRBV5-1
d_gene: TRBD1
abundance: NA

CDR3aa: CASSIRGAEKLFF
CDR3nt: TGTGCCAGCAGCATAAGAGGGGCGGAAAAACTGTTTTTT
j_gene: TRBJ1-4
v_gene: TRBV11-1
d_gene: NA
abundance: few

CDR3aa: CASSLAPLYGYTF
CDR3nt: TGCGCCAGCAGCTTAGCACCTCTCTATGGCTACACCTTC
j_gene: TRBJ1-2
v_gene: TRBV5-1
d_gene: NA
abundance: NA

CDR3aa: CASSPRAGTGRRETQCF
CDR3nt: TGTGCCAGCAGCCCCCGCGCCGGGACAGGGAGACGGGAGACCCAGTGCTTC
j_gene: TRBJ2-5
v_gene: TRBV9
d_gene: TRBD1
abundance: NA

CDR3aa: CSVEVVGGSGNTICF
CDR3nt: TGCAGCGTTGAAGTTGTGGGGGGGTCCGGAAACACCATATGTTTT
j_gene: TRBJ1-3
v_gene: TRBV29-1
d_gene: NA
abundance: NA

CDR3aa: CASSLVGTSGGITDTQYF
CDR3nt: TGTGCCAGCAGCTTAGTGGGGACTAGCGGGGGGATCACAGATACGCAGTATTTT
j_gene: TRBJ2-3
v_gene: TRBV7-2
d_gene: TRBD2
abundance: NA

CDR3aa: CASSLGRGARRNTIYF
CDR3nt: TGTGCCAGCAGCTTAGGTCGGGGGGCGCGAAGAAACACCATATATTTT
j_gene: TRBJ1-3
v_gene: TRBV7-2
d_gene: NA
abundance: many

CDR3aa: CASSVGLDYEQYFF
CDR3nt: TGTGCCAGCAGCGTAGGGCTAGACTACGAGCAGTACTTTTTT
j_gene: TRBJ2-2
v_gene: TRBV9
d_gene: NA
abundance: NA

CDR3aa: CASSQVYHRGRRDTEAFF
CDR3nt: TGTGCCAGCAGCCAAGTTTACCACAGGGGGCGCAGGGACACTGAAGCTTTCTTT
j_gene: TRBJ1-1
v_gene: TRBV3-2
d_gene: NA
abundance: many

CDR3aa: CSAQDLQRLPF
CDR3nt: TGCAGTGCTCAAGACCTACAGCGCCTGCCCTTC
j_gene: TRBJ1-2
v_gene: TRBV20-1
d_gene: NA
abundance: NA

CDR3aa: CRARGPQRRAYEQYF
CDR3nt: TGCAGAGCTAGAGGACCCCAGAGGAGGGCCTACGAGCAGTACTTC
j_gene: TRBJ2-7
v_gene: TRBV20-1
d_gene: NA
abundance: NA

CDR3aa: CASSRDRGQANGQYF
CDR3nt: TGTGCCAGCAGCAGAGACCGGGGCCAGGCCAACGGGCAGTACTTC
j_gene: TRBJ2-7
v_gene: TRBV15
d_gene: NA
abundance: NA

CDR3aa: CASSLRPARETQYF
CDR3nt: TGCGCCAGCAGCCTGCGACCGGCACGGGAGACCCAGTACTTC
j_gene: TRBJ2-5
v_gene: TRBV5-1
d_gene: NA
abundance: NA

CDR3aa: CASSLEQLNTEAF
CDR3nt: TGTGCCAGCAGCTTAGAACAGCTGAACACTGAAGCTTTC
j_gene: TRBJ1-1
v_gene: TRBV7-2
d_gene: NA
abundance: NA

CDR3aa: CASSSQGEPQHF
CDR3nt: TGTGCCAGCAGCTCCCAGGGAGAGCCCCAGCATTTT
j_gene: TRBJ1-5
v_gene: TRBV5-4
d_gene: NA
abundance: NA

CDR3aa: CASSSCGGRSDTQYF
CDR3nt: TGTGCCAGCAGCTCATGCGGGGGGCGGTCAGATACGCAGTATTTT
j_gene: TRBJ2-3
v_gene: TRBV11-2
d_gene: TRBD2
abundance: NA